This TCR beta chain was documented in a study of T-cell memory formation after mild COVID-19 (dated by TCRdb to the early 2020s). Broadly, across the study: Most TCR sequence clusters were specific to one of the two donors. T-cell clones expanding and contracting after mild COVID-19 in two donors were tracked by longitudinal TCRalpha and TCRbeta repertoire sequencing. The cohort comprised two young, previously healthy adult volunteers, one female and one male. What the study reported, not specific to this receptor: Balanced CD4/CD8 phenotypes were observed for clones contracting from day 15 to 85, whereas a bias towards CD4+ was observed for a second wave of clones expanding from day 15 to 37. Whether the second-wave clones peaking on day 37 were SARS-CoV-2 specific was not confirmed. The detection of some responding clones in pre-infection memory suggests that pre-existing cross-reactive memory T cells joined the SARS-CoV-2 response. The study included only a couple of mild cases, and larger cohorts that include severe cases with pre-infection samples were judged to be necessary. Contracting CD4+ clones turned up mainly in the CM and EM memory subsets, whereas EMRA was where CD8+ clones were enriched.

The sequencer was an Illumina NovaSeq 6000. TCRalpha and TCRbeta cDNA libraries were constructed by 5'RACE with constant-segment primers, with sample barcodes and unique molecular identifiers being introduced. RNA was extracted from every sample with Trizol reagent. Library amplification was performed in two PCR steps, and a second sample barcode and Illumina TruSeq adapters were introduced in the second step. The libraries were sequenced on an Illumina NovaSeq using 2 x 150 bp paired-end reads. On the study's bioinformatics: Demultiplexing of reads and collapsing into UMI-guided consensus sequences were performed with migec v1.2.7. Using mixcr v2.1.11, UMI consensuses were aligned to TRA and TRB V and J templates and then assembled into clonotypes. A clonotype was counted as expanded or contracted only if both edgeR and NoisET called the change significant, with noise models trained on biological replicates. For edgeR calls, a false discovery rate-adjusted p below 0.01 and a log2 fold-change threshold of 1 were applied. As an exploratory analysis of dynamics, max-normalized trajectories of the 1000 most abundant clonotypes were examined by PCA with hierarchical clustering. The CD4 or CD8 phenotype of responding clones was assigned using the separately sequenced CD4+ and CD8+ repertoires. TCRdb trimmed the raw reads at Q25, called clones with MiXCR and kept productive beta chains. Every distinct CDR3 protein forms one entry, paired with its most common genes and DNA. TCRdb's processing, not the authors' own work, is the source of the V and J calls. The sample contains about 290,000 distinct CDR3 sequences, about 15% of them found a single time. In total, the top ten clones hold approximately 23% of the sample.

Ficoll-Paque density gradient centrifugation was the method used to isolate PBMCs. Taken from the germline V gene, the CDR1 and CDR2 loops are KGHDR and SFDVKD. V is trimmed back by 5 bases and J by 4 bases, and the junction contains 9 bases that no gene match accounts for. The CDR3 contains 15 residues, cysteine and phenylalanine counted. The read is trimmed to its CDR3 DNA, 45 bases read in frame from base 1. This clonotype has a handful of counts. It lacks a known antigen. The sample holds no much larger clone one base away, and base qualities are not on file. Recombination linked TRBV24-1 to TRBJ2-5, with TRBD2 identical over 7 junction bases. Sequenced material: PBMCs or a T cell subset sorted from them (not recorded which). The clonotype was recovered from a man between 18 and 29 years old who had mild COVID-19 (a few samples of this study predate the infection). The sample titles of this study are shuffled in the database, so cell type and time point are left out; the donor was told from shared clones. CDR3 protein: CATSVQGGGRETQYF. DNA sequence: TGTGCCACCAGTGTCCAGGGCGGGGGTCGAGAGACCCAGTACTTC.